The 17 T cell receptor beta chains given below trace back to one sample, sequenced in a study of shared clonotypes between healthy human individuals. The table came from immunoSEQ multiplex PCR; TCRdb's copy has only in-frame clones and leaves some out. Of hundreds of thousands of clones listed, 60% to 75% were seen once; the top ten hold more than 1.5%. The sample taken for sequencing was memory CD4+ T cells sorted from blood. The subset was: CD45RA-negative fraction. The receptor source for this set is a woman under 40 in good health.

The CDR3 region has the DNA TGTGCCAGCAGTTTTGCGGGATTCCAAGAGACCCAGTACTTC. Amino acids: CASSFAGFQETQYF. J is TRBJ2-5 and V is TRBV27; tentatively, D is TRBD2 (6 bases). Germline V gene lookup returns CDR1 MNHEY and CDR2 SMNVEV (reference sequence). Trimming removed 3 bases from V and 1 base from J, with 9 bases in between. The CDR3 covers 14 residues.

This clone has a single count. The chain joins TRBV5-6 to TRBJ2-2; 7 bases are shared with TRBD2. This CDR3 comprises 17 residues. Looked up from germline, CDR1 is SGHDT and CDR2 is YYEEEE. V trimming: 5 bases; J trimming: 0 bases; junction bases outside the gene matches: 10. The CDR3 is CASSRRSSGPNTGELFF. The CDR3, as DNA: TGTGCCAGCAGTAGACGGTCTAGCGGTCCGAACACCGGGGAGCTGTTTTTT.

This clone has only a few counts. This chain connects TRBV7-9 to TRBJ2-7; TRBD1 aligns across 7 bases. Germline CDR1 and CDR2: SEHNR and FQNEAQ (reference sequence). This CDR3 region has 14 residues. The V and J ends lost 6 bases and 4 bases, in that order; junction bases with no gene match: 9. CDR3 region: CASSSYGTAYEQYF. DNA for the CDR3: TGTGCCAGCAGTTCCTACGGGACAGCATACGAGCAGTACTTC.

The chain joins TRBV7-2 to TRBJ1-1, with TRBD1 as a possible D gene (6 bases). The V and J ends lost 3 bases and 1 base respectively, with 18 bases between them. CDR3 length: 17 amino acids. The V gene's germline CDR1 is SGHTA and CDR2 FQGNSA. The CDR3 bases are TGTGCCAGCAGCTTTTGGGGCAGGGGCAGGGCGAACACTGAAGCTTTCTTT. Translation: CASSFWGRGRANTEAFF.

On this clone itself: An end of the junction does not agree with germline; a read error may underlie this. This chain connects TRBV6-1 to TRBJ2-7, with TRBD2 matching over 13 bases. This CDR3 comprises 13 residues. Germline-derived CDR1 and CDR2 are MNHNS and SASEGT. The CDR3 nucleotides are TGTGCCGTACTCTCGGGACTAGCGGGACCCCCGGACTTC. Encoded protein: CAVLSGLAGPPDF.

CDR3 nucleotides: TGCGCCAGCAGCTTGGCCAGGGCAGGGGGAGGAGATACGCAGTATTTT. Protein: CASSLARAGGGDTQYF. The chain joins TRBV5-1 to TRBJ2-3; TRBD1 might be the D (7 bases). CDR1 is SGHRS and CDR2 is YFSETQ in the germline V gene. With 0 bases removed from V and 5 bases from J, the gap between germline ends came to 16 bases. The CDR3 extends over 16 amino acids.

The genes are TRBV6-1 and TRBJ1-2; 9 nucleotides match TRBD1. CDR3 length: 15 residues. The germline V gene has CDR1 MNHNS and CDR2 SASEGT. The CDR3 is CAIGWGQGDNYGYTF. As DNA, the CDR3 is TGTGCTATCGGGTGGGGACAGGGCGATAACTATGGCTACACCTTC.

With regard to this clone: A far larger clone differs by one base, so this is likely a read error. Because the CDR3 is missing its conserved closing phenylalanine or tryptophan, this is likely a read error. V is TRBV30 and J is TRBJ1-1; D is unclear. Deletions cut 0 bases from V and 2 bases from J, with 7 bases between. CDR3 length: 13 amino acids. Germline V CDR1 and CDR2: GTSNPN, SVGIG (reference sequence). The CDR3 protein is CAWSVQRNTEAFS. For the CDR3, the DNA is TGTGCCTGGAGTGTACAGAGAAACACTGAAGCTTTCTCT.

The chain uses TRBV13 and TRBJ2-7, with 7 bases identical to TRBD2. Germline assignment: CDR1 PRHDT and CDR2 FYEKMQ (reference sequence). The length of the CDR3 is 16 residues. J was trimmed by 1 base and V by 4 bases; bases with no gene match: 10. DNA for the CDR3: TGTGCCAGCAGCTCACCCGGCCACGGGGGGTCCTACGAGCAGTACTTC. This gives the protein CASSSPGHGGSYEQYF.

The chain combines TRBV14 with TRBJ2-3, with D possibly TRBD2 on 5 matching bases. CDR3 length equals 15 residues. Germline V CDR1 and CDR2: SGHDN, FVKESK. V was clipped by 3 bases and J by 2 bases, with 12 bases between them. CDR3 residues: CASSQEDWDTDTQYF. The CDR3 DNA reads TGTGCCAGCAGCCAGGAGGATTGGGACACAGATACGCAGTATTTT.

This CDR3 reads CASSLWGRLGSPLHF. As DNA, the CDR3 is TGTGCCAGCAGTTTATGGGGGCGACTCGGTTCACCCCTCCACTTT. This chain joins TRBV28 and TRBJ1-6, with a possible D match to TRBD1 (5 bases). Germline V gene data show CDR1 as MDHEN and CDR2 as SYDVKM. Trimming pared 0 bases from V and 9 bases from J, leaving 12 bases between. The CDR3 is 15 amino acids.

The V call is TRBV6-6, the J call TRBJ1-1, with D tentatively TRBD1 (6 bases). The CDR3 is made up of 15 amino acids. With 0 bases removed from V and 9 bases from J, the gap between germline ends came to 17 bases. Germline lookup yields CDR1 MNHNY and CDR2 SVGAGI (reference sequence). The CDR3 bases are TGTGCCAGCAGTTACTCGTCCAGACAGGATCTCAAAGCTTTCTTT. The encoded protein is CASSYSSRQDLKAFF.

The chain recombines TRBV7-9 with TRBJ1-2; D uncertain. From germline, CDR1 is SEHNR and CDR2 FQNEAQ (reference sequence). With 8 bases removed from V and 2 bases from J, the gap between germline ends came to 6 bases. The CDR3 consists of 11 residues. CDR3 residues: CASGRNYGYTF. CDR3 DNA sequence: TGTGCCAGCGGCCGGAACTATGGCTACACCTTC.

This clone has a single count. V gene TRBV6-5 combines with J gene TRBJ1-4; no clear D gene. Germline CDR1 and CDR2: MNHEY and SVGAGI. This CDR3 comprises 12 residues. V lost 5 bases and J 11 bases, leaving 12 bases between the germline ends. CDR3 in DNA: TGTGCCAGCAGTAGGGCGGGAGGGAAACTGTTTTTT. Translation: CASSRAGGKLFF.

The J gene is TRBJ2-1, the V gene TRBV6-4; D not certain. Germline CDR1 MRHNA, CDR2 SNTAGT. The CDR3 runs to 13 residues. The ends were cut back, 6 bases at V and 2 bases at J, with 8 bases in the middle. In DNA, the CDR3 is TGTGCCAGCAGCGTGATCCCCTACAATGAGCAGTTCTTC. It specifies CASSVIPYNEQFF.

The chain links TRBV11-2 to TRBJ1-1; weak D call: TRBD1 (6 bases). V gave up 6 bases and J gave up 10 bases, with 18 bases separating them. Germline values: CDR1 SGHAT, CDR2 FQNNGV. The CDR3 runs to 13 residues. In DNA form, the CDR3 reads TGTGCCAGCAGTCAAGGGGGGGGCCCTGGAGCTTTCTTT. Encoded protein: CASSQGGGPGAFF.

V gene TRBV19 combines with J gene TRBJ2-4; TRBD2 aligns across 9 bases. The CDR3 is 17 amino acids. The germline V gene encodes CDR1 LNHDA and CDR2 SQIVND (reference sequence). The V gene end was trimmed by 6 bases and the J gene end by 0 bases; junction bases not matched to a gene: 9. CDR3 DNA: TGTGCCAGTAGCCCGGCTAGCGGGGAACTAGCCAAAAACATTCAGTACTTC. This translates into CASSPASGELAKNIQYF.